These 23 T cell receptor beta chains share one sample of origin, sequenced in a study of T cell responses to AZD1222 COVID-19 vaccine. Profiled with immunoSEQ multiplex PCR; TCRdb holds only in-frame clones, not every one. The sample yields some 140,000 clones, more than 80% seen once. The specimen comprised peripheral blood, sampled on day 0 of AZD1222 vaccination. These receptors came from an adult in good health.

This sequence joins TRBV19 and TRBJ2-4; D may correspond to TRBD1 or TRBD2 (5 bases each). This CDR3 is 13 amino acids long. The germline CDR1 and CDR2 sequences are LNHDA and SQIVND (reference sequence). The V end was cut by 6 bases, the J end by 0 bases, with 6 bases between. The CDR3: CASRGTAKNIQYF. In DNA, the CDR3 is TGTGCCAGTAGAGGGACAGCCAAAAACATTCAGTACTTC.

This CDR3 reads CASSPNRAGGYTF. The CDR3 coding sequence is TGTGCCAGCAGCCCTAACAGGGCGGGCGGCTACACCTTC. This rearrangement joins TRBV11-2 to TRBJ1-2; D might be TRBD1 (6 bases). Germline-derived CDR1 and CDR2 are SGHAT and FQNNGV. This CDR3 has 13 amino acids. The ends were cut back, 5 bases at V and 8 bases at J, with 15 bases in the middle.

This clone occurred once. The genes are TRBV5-6 and TRBJ1-2, with no clear D. Trimming removed 4 bases at V and 8 bases at J, with 12 bases between. CDR3 length: 12 amino acids. Germline V gene lookup returns CDR1 SGHDT and CDR2 YYEEEE. CDR3: CASSLEIRGYTF. The CDR3 nucleotides are TGTGCCAGCAGCCTCGAGATTCGGGGCTACACCTTC.

The chain uses TRBV28 and TRBJ1-2; the D is unclear. The CDR3 extends over 13 amino acids. V lost 3 bases and J 8 bases, leaving 13 bases between the germline ends. Germline assignment: CDR1 MDHEN and CDR2 SYDVKM. DNA of the CDR3: TGTGCCAGCAGTTTTCCCTGGGGAGGAGGCTACACCTTC. Amino acid sequence: CASSFPWGGGYTF.

Worth noting for this clone: Other DNA sequences in this sample translate to the same CDR3. The chain combines TRBV7-3 with TRBJ1-1; no clear D gene. Trimming cost V 2 bases and J 1 base, with 5 bases left between them. Germline CDR1 is SGHTA and CDR2 is FQGTGA. This CDR3 comprises 13 residues. CDR3 coding DNA: TGTGCCAGCAGCTTACAAGAGAACACTGAAGCTTTCTTT. It yields the protein CASSLQENTEAFF.

V gene TRBV6-6 combines with J gene TRBJ1-6; D remains unclear. Germline-derived CDR1 and CDR2 are MNHNY and SVGAGI (reference sequence). This CDR3 spans 13 amino acids. Trimming shortened V by 8 bases and J by 3 bases, and 8 bases separated the two germline ends. This CDR3 reads CASEGDYNSPLHF. The CDR3 DNA sequence: TGTGCCAGCGAGGGCGACTATAATTCACCCCTCCACTTT.

This chain links TRBV28 with TRBJ1-2, with D possibly TRBD1 on 5 matching bases. The CDR3 sequence is 16 residues long. V lost 4 bases, J lost 2 bases, and 17 bases lay in between. Germline CDR1 MDHEN, CDR2 SYDVKM. CDR3 DNA sequence: TGTGCCAGCAGTTCCCCATCGGGGGTCTCGAACTATGGCTACACCTTC. Its protein product is CASSSPSGVSNYGYTF.

This clone was seen a handful of times. V gene TRBV3-1 (or the pseudogene TRBV3-2) combines with J gene TRBJ2-7, with TRBD1 identical over 7 bases. The CDR3 loop spans 15 amino acids. With 5 bases clipped from V and 2 bases from J, the junction kept 9 bases outside the gene matches. CDR1 is LGHDT and CDR2 is YNNKEL in the germline V gene (reference sequence). CDR3 DNA: TGTGCCAGCAGCTTCGGGACAGACCTGCCCTACGAGCAGTACTTC. As protein: CASSFGTDLPYEQYF.

The count of this clone is one. The rearrangement uses TRBV7-9 and TRBJ2-3; 11 bases agree with TRBD1. Germline assignment: CDR1 SEHNR and CDR2 FQNEAQ (reference sequence). This CDR3 contains 16 residues. V trimming: 1 base; J trimming: 3 bases; junction bases outside the gene matches: 3. CDR3 in DNA: TGTGCCAGCAGCTTAGGGACAGGGGGCATGACAGATACGCAGTATTTT. Amino acid sequence: CASSLGTGGMTDTQYF.

The rearrangement uses TRBV30 and TRBJ2-1, with 8 bases lining up with TRBD1. The CDR3 contains 13 residues. Germline V gene lookup returns CDR1 GTSNPN and CDR2 SVGIG (reference sequence). The CDR3 reads CTSDRGSYNEQFF. CDR3 nucleotides: TGTACTTCCGACAGGGGCTCCTACAATGAGCAGTTCTTC.

The chain uses TRBV30 and TRBJ1-5; tentatively, D is TRBD1 (6 bases). The CDR3 spans 13 residues. CDR1 GTSNPN and CDR2 SVGIG come from the germline V gene (reference sequence). The V end lost 3 bases, the J end lost 4 bases, and 10 bases lay between the germline ends. CDR3 nucleotide sequence: TGTGCCTGGAGGGGACACGAGAATCAGCCCCAGCATTTT. It translates to CAWRGHENQPQHF.

The chain joins TRBV9 to TRBJ1-2; 8 positions match TRBD1. Trimming took 3 bases from V and 4 from J; bases not matched to a gene: 5. The CDR3 is 14 residues long. Germline-derived CDR1 and CDR2 are SGDLS and YYNGEE. The CDR3 reads CASSGIGTGYGYTF. The CDR3 nucleotides are TGTGCCAGCAGCGGTATCGGGACAGGCTATGGCTACACCTTC.

This clone rates as medium-sized. The chain uses TRBV11-2 and TRBJ2-2; the D gene is possibly TRBD2 (5 bases). CDR1 SGHAT and CDR2 FQNNGV come from the germline V gene. The V and J ends lost 6 bases and 7 bases respectively, with 12 bases between them. This CDR3 has 13 residues. The CDR3 bases are TGTGCCAGCAGGCCATCGGGGAACGGGGAGCTGTTTTTT. Translated: CASRPSGNGELFF.

CDR3 sequence (DNA): TGTGCCAGCAGTGCAGACAGTAACTATGGCTACACCTTC. This translates into CASSADSNYGYTF. V is TRBV2 and J is TRBJ1-2; weak D call: TRBD1 (5 bases). The CDR3 runs 13 residues. The germline V and J ends were trimmed by 4 bases and 1 base, with 7 bases remaining between them. CDR1 and CDR2 from the germline V gene are SNHLY and FYNNEI.

V is TRBV5-1 and J is TRBJ1-2; D uncertain. Germline V lookup: CDR1 SGHRS, CDR2 YFSETQ. This CDR3 spans 17 amino acids. Between the trimmed V and J ends, which lost 7 bases and 2 bases, there was a span of 24 bases. CDR3 in amino acids: CASSPGPPGSWNYGYTF. The CDR3 bases are TGCGCCAGCTCCCCGGGCCCCCCGGGGTCATGGAACTATGGCTACACCTTC.

This chain's CDR3 is CASSPQTLTDTQYF. CDR3 bases: TGTGCCAGCTCACCCCAGACACTCACAGATACGCAGTATTTT. The rearrangement uses TRBV18 and TRBJ2-3; the D is unclear. CDR3 length: 14 residues. The germline V gene encodes CDR1 KGHSH and CDR2 LQKENI. Trimming removed 3 bases from V and 2 bases from J, with 9 bases in between.

The J gene is TRBJ2-7, the V gene TRBV7-9, with 8 nucleotides matching TRBD1. The CDR3 is 13 amino acids. CDR1 is SEHNR, CDR2 FQNEAQ, per germline (reference sequence). V dropped 5 bases and J dropped 2; count of bases not matched to a gene: 2. CDR3 sequence reads: CASSDRGPYEQYF. The CDR3 nucleotides are TGTGCCAGCAGCGACAGGGGTCCCTACGAGCAGTACTTC.

The chain has TRBV24-1 and TRBJ1-2; 12 positions match TRBD1. From germline, CDR1 is KGHDR and CDR2 SFDVKD. The CDR3 extends over 18 amino acids. J gave up 4 bases and V 2 bases, and 10 bases lay outside the gene matches. This CDR3 reads CATSDSRDRGRLGYGYTF. CDR3 in DNA: TGTGCCACCAGTGATTCCCGGGACAGGGGGCGGCTCGGCTATGGCTACACCTTC.

As to this clone: Other DNA sequences in the same sample also yield this CDR3. V gene TRBV24-1 combines with J gene TRBJ1-1; D not resolved. Trimming took 4 bases from V and 0 from J, leaving 5 bases between them. Germline V lookup: CDR1 KGHDR, CDR2 SFDVKD. The CDR3 sequence is 13 residues long. Written as DNA, the CDR3 is TGTGCCACCAGTGACCTCTTGAACACTGAAGCTTTCTTT. Its protein product is CATSDLLNTEAFF.

The table lists this clone with a few counts. V gene TRBV3-1 (or the pseudogene TRBV3-2) combines with J gene TRBJ1-4; possible D gene TRBD1, 5 bases. CDR1 is LGHDT and CDR2 is YNNKEL in the germline V gene (reference sequence). This CDR3 is built from 14 residues. With 0 bases removed from V and 6 bases from J, the gap between germline ends came to 8 bases. CDR3 sequence (DNA): TGTGCCAGCAGCCAAGATTGGGGGGATGAAAAACTGTTTTTT. This codes for CASSQDWGDEKLFF.

The chain has TRBV6-1 and TRBJ2-7; 9 nucleotides agree with TRBD1. The CDR3 contains 16 residues. V lost 0 bases and J lost 7; bases outside the gene matches: 10. Per the germline V gene, CDR1 is MNHNS and CDR2 is SASEGT. CDR3 sequence reads: CASSEARRTGGREQYF. CDR3 sequence (DNA): TGTGCCAGCAGTGAAGCGAGAAGAACAGGGGGCAGGGAGCAGTACTTC.

The chain recombines TRBV18 with TRBJ1-2; 7 bases line up with TRBD1. The junction had 5 bases not matched to a gene; V was cut back by 3 bases and J by 4 bases. Germline lookup yields CDR1 KGHSH and CDR2 LQKENI. The CDR3 is 14 residues long. CDR3 DNA sequence: TGTGCCAGCTCACCCGGACAGGACTCCTATGGCTACACCTTC. This gives the protein CASSPGQDSYGYTF.

V usage is TRBV7-8 and J usage is TRBJ1-1; D is possibly TRBD1 (6 bases). CDR1 is SGHVS, CDR2 FQNEAQ, per germline. The CDR3 covers 17 residues. The V end lost 3 bases, the J end lost 1 base, and 18 bases lay between the germline ends. CDR3 sequence reads: CASSFKGPGARNTEAFF. The CDR3 DNA follows: TGTGCCAGCAGCTTTAAGGGGCCAGGGGCTCGGAACACTGAAGCTTTCTTT.